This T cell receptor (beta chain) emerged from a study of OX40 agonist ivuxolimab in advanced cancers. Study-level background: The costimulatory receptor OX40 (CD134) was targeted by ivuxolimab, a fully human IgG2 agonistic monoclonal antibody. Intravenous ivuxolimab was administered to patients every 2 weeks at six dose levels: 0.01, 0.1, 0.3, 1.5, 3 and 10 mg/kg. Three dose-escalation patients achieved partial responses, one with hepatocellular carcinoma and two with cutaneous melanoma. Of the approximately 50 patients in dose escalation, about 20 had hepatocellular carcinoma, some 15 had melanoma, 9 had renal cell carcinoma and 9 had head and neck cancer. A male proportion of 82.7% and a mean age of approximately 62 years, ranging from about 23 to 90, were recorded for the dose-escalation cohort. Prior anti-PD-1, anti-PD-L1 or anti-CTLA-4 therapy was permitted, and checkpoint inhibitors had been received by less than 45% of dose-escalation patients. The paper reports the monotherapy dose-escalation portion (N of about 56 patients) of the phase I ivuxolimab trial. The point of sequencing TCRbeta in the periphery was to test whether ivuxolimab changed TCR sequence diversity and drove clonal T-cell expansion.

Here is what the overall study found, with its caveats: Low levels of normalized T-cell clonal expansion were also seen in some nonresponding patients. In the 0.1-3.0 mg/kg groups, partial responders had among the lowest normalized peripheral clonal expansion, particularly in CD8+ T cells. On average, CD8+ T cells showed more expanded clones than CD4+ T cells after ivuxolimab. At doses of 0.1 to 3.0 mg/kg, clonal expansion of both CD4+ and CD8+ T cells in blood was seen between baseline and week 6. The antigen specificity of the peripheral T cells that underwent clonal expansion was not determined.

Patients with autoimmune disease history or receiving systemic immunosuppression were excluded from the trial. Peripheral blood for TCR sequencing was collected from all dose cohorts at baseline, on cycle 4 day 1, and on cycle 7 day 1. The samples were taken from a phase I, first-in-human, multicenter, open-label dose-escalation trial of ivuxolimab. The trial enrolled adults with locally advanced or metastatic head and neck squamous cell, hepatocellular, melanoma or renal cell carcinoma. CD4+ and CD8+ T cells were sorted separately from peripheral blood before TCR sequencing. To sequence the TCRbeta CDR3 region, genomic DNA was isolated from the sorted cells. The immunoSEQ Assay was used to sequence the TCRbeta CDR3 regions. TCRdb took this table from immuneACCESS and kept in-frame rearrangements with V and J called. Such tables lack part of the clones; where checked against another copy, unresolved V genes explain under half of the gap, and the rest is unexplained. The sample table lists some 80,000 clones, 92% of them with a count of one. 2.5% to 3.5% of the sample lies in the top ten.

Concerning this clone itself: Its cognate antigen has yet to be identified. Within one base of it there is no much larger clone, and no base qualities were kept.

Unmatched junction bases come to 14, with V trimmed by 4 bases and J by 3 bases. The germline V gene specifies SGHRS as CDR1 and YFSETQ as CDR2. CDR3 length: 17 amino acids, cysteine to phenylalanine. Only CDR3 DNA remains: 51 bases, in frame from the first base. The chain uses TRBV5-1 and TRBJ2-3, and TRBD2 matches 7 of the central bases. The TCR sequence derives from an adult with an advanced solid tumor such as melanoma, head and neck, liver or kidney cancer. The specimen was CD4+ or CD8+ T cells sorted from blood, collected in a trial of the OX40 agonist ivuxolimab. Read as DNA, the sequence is TGCGCCAGCAGCCAAGGGACTATCCCAGGTGGGACAGATACGCAGTATTTT. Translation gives CASSQGTIPGGTDTQYF.